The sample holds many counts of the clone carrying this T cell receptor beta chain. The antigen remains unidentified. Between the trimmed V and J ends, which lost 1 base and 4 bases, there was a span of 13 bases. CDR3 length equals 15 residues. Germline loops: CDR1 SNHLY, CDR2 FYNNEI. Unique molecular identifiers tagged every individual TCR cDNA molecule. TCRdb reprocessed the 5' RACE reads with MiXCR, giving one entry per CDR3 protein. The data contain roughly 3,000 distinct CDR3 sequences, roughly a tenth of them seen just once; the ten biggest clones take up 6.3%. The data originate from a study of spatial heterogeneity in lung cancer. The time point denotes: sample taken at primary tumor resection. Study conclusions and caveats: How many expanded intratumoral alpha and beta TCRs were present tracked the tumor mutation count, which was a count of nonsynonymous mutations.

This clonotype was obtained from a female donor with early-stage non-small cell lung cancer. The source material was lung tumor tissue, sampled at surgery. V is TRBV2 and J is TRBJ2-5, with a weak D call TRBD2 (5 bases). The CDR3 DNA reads TGTGCCAGCAGTGAAGAGGCTGTTCGGGGAGAGACCCAGTACTTC. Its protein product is CASSEEAVRGETQYF.